Included here is one T cell receptor beta chain sequence, with context. Its specific antigen is unknown. Within one base of it there is no much larger clone, and no base qualities were kept. The sample is drawn from a study of T cell changes during pregnancy in multiple sclerosis (dated by TCRdb to the late 2010s). Study-level background: The study looked at changes in the T cell repertoire across pregnancy in women with multiple sclerosis.

Looking up the germline V gene yields CDR1 KGHSH and CDR2 LQKENI. The CDR3 runs 14 amino acids, cysteine and phenylalanine included. Only the CDR3 DNA stays, 42 bases, in frame from base 1. V loses 2 bases, J loses 7 bases, and the germline ends lie 14 bases apart. Preparation of the library involved the immunoSEQ multiplex PCR assay. This immuneACCESS table, as held by TCRdb, lists in-frame sequences with V and J called but not all clones. Of the missing ones, under half trace to an unresolved V gene in checked studies; the others have no known cause. The sample has tens of thousands of clones on record, 80% to 90% of them singletons. About 0.78% of the sample belongs to the ten largest clones.

The TCR comes from a female donor with multiple sclerosis, enrolled in a pregnancy study. The rearranged chain carries TRBV18 and TRBJ1-2; TRBD1 might be the D gene, on 5 matching bases. The source material was CD4+ T cells from peripheral blood mononuclear cells, sampled in the second trimester of pregnancy. CDR3 reads: CASSPTAGLSGYTF. The nucleotide sequence is TGTGCCAGCTCACCAACGGCAGGGCTGAGTGGCTACACCTTC.